What follows is one TCR beta chain and its context. No antigen is known for it. This entry belongs to a study of post-analysis software for immune sequencing data. About the study: Disease trajectories encompassed relapsing-remitting, secondary progressive and progressive-relapsing multiple sclerosis.

Study-wide points: Roughly 5 TRBV segments (TRBV5-6, TRBV5-1 and TRBV20-1 among them) occurred more frequently in patients than in controls. When compared against controls, multiple sclerosis patients showed significantly lower normalized Chao1 diversity.

Unique molecular identifiers were present in the TCR beta cDNA libraries. The source material, about 0.85 to 11 million T cells, gave rise to roughly 500,000 cDNA molecules. MiXCR, applied by TCRdb to the PCR reads, yields one record per CDR3 protein. The sample gives about half a million distinct CDR3 sequences, nearly 45% of which show up once; 12% is in the top ten. Unmatched junction bases numbered 5, after V lost 5 bases and J lost 9 bases. There are 13 residues in the CDR3. The V gene's germline CDR1 is SQVTM and CDR2 ANQGSEA. The origin of this receptor is a girl aged 10 to 17 with multiple sclerosis. Source material: blood. This chain joins TRBV29-1 and TRBJ2-1; the match to TRBD2 covers 12 bases. CDR3 bases: TGCAGCGTTAGGACTAGCGGGAATGCTGAGCAGTTCTTC. This gives the protein CSVRTSGNAEQFF.